This is a list of T cell receptor beta chains from one sample in a study of blood T cell repertoires in COVID-19. Data came from immunoSEQ multiplex PCR; TCRdb stores just in-frame clones and leaves some out. The sample contains tens of thousands of clones, 80% to 85% of which appear only once. Material for sequencing was peripheral blood. Receptors were obtained from a woman of 80 years or more with active or convalescent COVID-19. The CDR3 runs from the conserved cysteine through the conserved F or W. Fields, in order: V gene, clone size, J gene, D gene, CDR3 DNA, CDR3 protein. A D gene is named only where the DNA matches it firmly. Where a row states a size, it is once, few, many or the class of an expanded clone; other rows omit it.

>TRBV18|few|TRBJ1-5|TRBD1
TGTGCCAGCTCCGAGGACAGGGGTTATCAGCCCCAGCATTTT
CASSEDRGYQPQHF
>TRBV27|NA|TRBJ1-1|NA
TGTGCCAGCAGTTTAGTTGGGGGCAAAGCTTTCTTT
CASSLVGGKAFF
>TRBV7-2|NA|TRBJ2-3|TRBD1
TGTGCCAGCACCATCCACAGGGGACCGGTTCCAGATACGCAGTATTTT
CASTIHRGPVPDTQYF
>TRBV14|NA|TRBJ1-4|TRBD1
TGTGCCAGCAGCCAACACGGGACAGGGTATGAAAAACTGTTTTTT
CASSQHGTGYEKLFF
>TRBV7-2|NA|TRBJ2-5|TRBD2
TGTGCCAGCAGCTTAGCGCATCAGACTAGCGGACAAGAGACCCAGTACTTC
CASSLAHQTSGQETQYF
>TRBV6-2/TRBV6-3|NA|TRBJ1-2|NA
TGTGCCAGCAGTTACTCTGGGGCCTTAAACTATGGCTACACCTTC
CASSYSGALNYGYTF
>TRBV7-2|NA|TRBJ2-7|NA
TGTGCCAGCAGTCAAAGGTACTACCTTACCTCCTACGAGCAGTACTTC
CASSQRYYLTSYEQYF
>TRBV21-1|NA|TRBJ1-4|NA
TGTGCCAGCAGCAAAACAACGACAGGAGTCATCGAAGAAAAACTGTTTTTT
CASSKTTTGVIEEKLFF
>TRBV5-4|NA|TRBJ2-5|TRBD2
TGTGCCAGCAGCTGGGGACTAGCGGGGGAGAAAGAGACCCAGTACTTC
CASSWGLAGEKETQYF
>TRBV9|NA|TRBJ1-6|TRBD1
TGTGCCAGCAGCGCTTCCCGGGACAGGGGCCCCGGATCACCCCTCCACTTT
CASSASRDRGPGSPLHF
>TRBV9|NA|TRBJ1-5|NA
TGTGCCAGCAGCGTAGCGGGGGAGATCAATCAGCCCCAGCATTTT
CASSVAGEINQPQHF
>TRBV25-1|NA|TRBJ2-7|NA
TGTGCCAGCAAGAGGACAGCGGGGGAGCAGTACTTC
CASKRTAGEQYF
>TRBV15|NA|TRBJ1-5|TRBD1
TGTGCCACCAGCAAACGGGTGGGACAGGGAGATTATAGCAATCAGCCCCAGCATTTT
CATSKRVGQGDYSNQPQHF
>TRBV9|NA|TRBJ2-7|NA
TGTGCCAGCAGCGTAGATGGGAGGTGGTACGAGCAGTACTTC
CASSVDGRWYEQYF
>TRBV7-9|NA|TRBJ2-6|NA
TGTGCCAGCAGCTTTGGACTCTTAGACCTCTCTGGGGCCAACGTCCTGACTTTC
CASSFGLLDLSGANVLTF
>TRBV28|NA|TRBJ1-5|NA
TGTGCCAGCACGAATGCAGGGTTTAGCCAGCCCCAGCATTTT
CASTNAGFSQPQHF
>TRBV18|NA|TRBJ2-2|TRBD2
TGTGCCAGCTCACTGGGAGGGACCGGGGAGCTGTTTTTT
CASSLGGTGELFF
>TRBV3-1/TRBV3-2|NA|TRBJ2-7|NA
TGTGCCAGCAGCCACCTTCAGTCCTACGAGCAGTACTTC
CASSHLQSYEQYF
>TRBV9|NA|TRBJ2-1|NA
TGTGCCAGCAGCGGAACAGGGATGCTTGAGCAGTTCTTC
CASSGTGMLEQFF
>TRBV5-6|NA|TRBJ1-2|NA
TGTGCCAGCAGCGAGAGGGGGTGGAATGACTATGGCTACACCTTC
CASSERGWNDYGYTF
>TRBV2|NA|TRBJ1-2|NA
TGTGCCAGCAGTGAACGGGCAGGGTCGGCGAGCTATGGCTACACCTTC
CASSERAGSASYGYTF
>TRBV20-1|NA|TRBJ2-4|NA
TGCAGTGCTAGTGACCCCAGGGCCAAAAACATTCAGTACTTC
CSASDPRAKNIQYF
>TRBV13|NA|TRBJ1-3|NA
TGTGCCAGCAGCAACTCGCAGGTCCCTGGAAACACCATATATTTT
CASSNSQVPGNTIYF